The source of this TCR beta chain is a study of molecular identifiers for immune sequencing clone quantification. Study results and limitations: Clones above 20 RNA copies held over 98% of effector molecules, under 1% in naive cells. Jurkat TCR RNA from one cell was spiked into around 1 million naive cells, and it was reportedly detectable there. Identical TCR molecules that share a barcode could lead to an underestimation of highly expanded clone sizes.

From germline, CDR1 is SEHNR and CDR2 FQNEAQ (reference sequence). The V gene end was trimmed by 5 bases and the J gene end by 7 bases; junction bases not matched to a gene: 9. The CDR3 runs 14 residues. TCRdb fed the PCR reads into MiXCR, producing one record per CDR3 protein. The sample yields tens of thousands of distinct CDR3 sequences, 19% seen once. With regard to this clonotype: The antigen remains undetermined.

CD8+CD4-CCR7+CD45RA+ cells were sorted as naive CD8 T cells. Material: naive CD8+ T cells from blood, with Jurkat cell RNA spiked in. The subset here: FACS-sorted CD8+CD4-CCR7+CD45RA+ naive T cells. This TCR came from a human donor in good health. Some libraries in this study had Jurkat cell RNA spiked in. This chain joins TRBV7-9 and TRBJ1-1, with 8 bases identical to TRBD1. CDR3: CASSVGQGGGEAFF. The CDR3 nucleotides are TGTGCCAGCAGCGTCGGACAGGGTGGGGGTGAAGCTTTCTTT.